This TCR beta chain comes out of a study of CD8+ T cells in alopecia areata. Study background: Among treated patients, oral tofacitinib was administered at 5 to 10 mg twice daily.

Study results and caveats: Resident alphabeta T-cell populations of normal skin are likewise subject to sequencing in scalp samples. It was lesional scalp, especially alopecia totalis/universalis, that showed higher clonality than normal scalp.

Peripheral blood samples and lesional scalp punch biopsies were obtained from alopecia areata patients. V lost 4 bases to trimming and J lost 5 bases; unmatched junction nucleotides: 3. Germline V gene lookup returns CDR1 SQVTM and CDR2 ANQGSEA. CDR3 length: 14 residues. Extraction and reverse transcription of RNA yielded cDNA as the sequencing template. Generated by immunoSEQ multiplex PCR, the TCRdb table keeps only in-frame clones and is missing some. Of 100,000 to 150,000 clones listed, approximately 49% are singletons. The sample holds a few counts of this clone. Antigen specificity is unknown. Sequencing was performed on CD8+ T cells sorted from blood, taken at week 0. The receptor was derived from a human donor with alopecia areata. The V gene is TRBV29-1, the J gene TRBJ2-1; 12 bases are shared with TRBD2. As DNA, the CDR3 is TGCAGCGTTGTCCCTAGCGGGGGGGACAATGAGCAGTTCTTC. It specifies CSVVPSGGDNEQFF.